This T cell receptor beta chain was captured in a study of T cell responses to AZD1222 COVID-19 vaccine. Study-wide findings and caveats: Donors, mostly white British, included more females; clonal diversity was possibly underestimated. Repertoires were collected only later (after the peak T cell response had occurred).

Sequenced by immunoSEQ multiplex PCR; TCRdb stores in-frame clones only, minus some. The table shows around 150,000 clones, with less than 95% occurring only once. V shed 3 bases and J shed 4 bases, with 9 bases lying between them. The CDR3 is 13 amino acids. CDR1 SGHDN and CDR2 FVKESK come from the germline V gene. With regard to this clone: Its specificity is not known.

This TCR was recovered from an adult who received the AZD1222 COVID-19 vaccine. V and J are TRBV14 and TRBJ1-2; D may be TRBD1 (6 bases). The input for sequencing was peripheral blood, taken 28 days after the second AZD1222 dose. The CDR3 is CASSQDRTYGYTF. CDR3 nucleotide sequence: TGTGCCAGCAGCCAGGACAGAACCTATGGCTACACCTTC.